The 21 T cell receptor beta chains listed next were all sequenced from one sample in a study of T cell repertoires in cytomegalovirus infection. The antigens of these receptors remain unknown. In TCRdb, the reads were re-called with MiXCR into one record per CDR3 protein. This table has about 920,000 distinct CDR3 sequences, roughly a third appearing once. Sequenced material: cultured CD8+ T cells from PBMCs, taken from culture after CMV antigen stimulation. The receptors shown here come from a human donor in good health (CMV status not recorded). Some clones in this sample may be carry-over from other donors' samples.

The chain recombines TRBV6-2 or TRBV6-3 with TRBJ2-2; 10 nucleotides match TRBD2. The J segment lost 3 bases and the V segment lost 7 bases, leaving 8 bases of the junction unmatched. The CDR3 is 16 residues long. The germline gives CDR1 MNHEY, CDR2 SVGEGT. The CDR3 loop reads CASTVGLADYTGELFF. The CDR3 nucleotides read TGTGCCAGCACCGTTGGACTAGCGGACTACACCGGGGAGCTGTTTTTT.

CDR3 region: CASGLDRNEQYF. CDR3 sequence (DNA): TGTGCTAGTGGTTTGGATAGGAACGAGCAGTACTTC. The gene calls are TRBV12-5 and TRBJ2-7; D gene unclear. CDR1 is LGHNT and CDR2 is FRNRAP in the germline V gene. The CDR3 is 12 residues long. The V gene lost 1 base and the J gene lost 5 bases, with 6 bases spanning the gap.

V gene TRBV10-3 combines with J gene TRBJ1-2, with D possibly being TRBD1 (6 bases). Trimming stripped 2 bases from V and 6 bases from J, with 13 bases between. Germline V gene sequence: CDR1 ENHRY, CDR2 SYGVKD. The CDR3 contains 14 residues. The CDR3 coding sequence is TGTGCCATCAGTGAGACGGCTGGGGGCGATGGCTACACCTTC. As protein: CAISETAGGDGYTF.

This clonotype came up a few times. This chain links TRBV6-8 with TRBJ1-5; a possible D gene is TRBD1 (6 bases). Germline CDR1 is MNHGY and CDR2 is SAAAGT. This CDR3 region has 14 residues. V was trimmed by 5 bases and J by 3 bases, leaving 11 bases between them. CDR3 sequence (DNA): TGTGCCAGCAGTGGGGGGGCAGCCAATCAGCCCCAGCATTTT. This translates into CASSGGAANQPQHF.

The V call is TRBV27, the J call TRBJ2-7, with a weak D call TRBD2 (5 bases). V was pared by 5 bases and J by 6 bases, with 14 bases between. From germline, CDR1 is MNHEY and CDR2 SMNVEV (reference sequence). This CDR3 is built from 13 residues. For the CDR3, the DNA is TGTGCCAGCAGTCAAACTAGATTCCTCGAGCAGTACTTC. This encodes CASSQTRFLEQYF.

The chain joins TRBV12-3 or TRBV12-4 to TRBJ1-3; D call uncertain. Between the trimmed V and J ends, which lost 6 bases and 2 bases, there was a span of 5 bases. The CDR3 spans 12 residues. CDR3 nucleotides: TGTGCCAGCAGGCTCCCTGGAAACACCATATATTTT. This translates into CASRLPGNTIYF.

This clonotype was counted between two and nine times. The chain recombines TRBV5-4 with TRBJ2-7, with 7 bases matching TRBD2. CDR1 is SGHNT and CDR2 is YYREEE in the germline V gene (reference sequence). The CDR3 runs to 14 residues. After removal of 5 bases from V and 1 base from J, the junction contained 6 bases not matched to a gene. CDR3 amino acids: CASSFLAESYEQYF. The CDR3 region has the DNA TGTGCCAGCAGTTTCCTAGCGGAGTCCTACGAGCAGTACTTC. Looking up the rest from reference TRBV5-4 and TRBJ2-7 gives the full variable domain: ETGVTQSPTHLIKTRGQQVTLRCSSQSGHNTVSWYQQALGQGPQFIFQYYREEENGRGNFPPRFSGLQFPNYSSELNVNALELDDSALYLCASSFLAESYEQYFGPGTRLTVT.

This clonotype was seen only a few times. The V gene is TRBV7-3, the J gene TRBJ2-2; possible D gene TRBD2, 6 bases. V was clipped by 1 base and J by 6 bases, with 6 bases between them. The CDR3 is 13 amino acids. Germline V lookup: CDR1 SGHTA, CDR2 FQGTGA. In nucleotides, the CDR3 is TGTGCCAGCAGCTTAAGACTAGCCGGGGAGCTGTTTTTT. Residues: CASSLRLAGELFF.

This rearrangement joins TRBV4-1 to TRBJ2-1; D call uncertain. The CDR3 has 13 amino acids. Trimming removed 3 bases at V and 7 bases at J, with 10 bases between. Germline V gene lookup returns CDR1 MGHRA and CDR2 YSYEKL. In nucleotides, the CDR3 is TGCGCCAGCAGCCAGCGTTTCAGGAATGAGCAGTTCTTC. Encoded protein: CASSQRFRNEQFF.

This clonotype was detected a few times. This chain links TRBV7-2 with TRBJ1-6, with D unclear. Trimming cost V 4 bases and J 7 bases, with 8 bases left between them. Germline CDR1 is SGHTA and CDR2 is FQGNSA. The CDR3 is 13 amino acids. CDR3 DNA: TGTGCCAGCAGCTCCACGTGGAATTCACCCCTCCACTTT. Protein product: CASSSTWNSPLHF.

There are many counts of this clonotype. The genes are TRBV7-6 and TRBJ2-3; 10 bases match TRBD2. Germline CDR1 reads SGHVS; CDR2 reads FNYEAQ. V lost 5 bases to trimming and J lost 2 bases; unmatched junction nucleotides: 10. The CDR3 covers 17 residues. Written as DNA, the CDR3 is TGTGCCAGCAGCCTCATCTGGACTAGCGGACTCACAGATACGCAGTATTTT. Translating gives CASSLIWTSGLTDTQYF.

This clonotype has at least ten counts. The rearrangement joins TRBV4-3 to TRBJ2-3; TRBD1 aligns across 8 bases. The germline CDR1 and CDR2 sequences are LGHNA and YSLEER. The ends lost 0 bases at V and 5 bases at J; junction bases unmatched: 7. The CDR3 consists of 16 residues. The CDR3, as DNA: TGCGCCAGCAGCCAAGATCGGACAGGGAAAGGAGATACGCAGTATTTT. Protein: CASSQDRTGKGDTQYF.

The chain recombines TRBV11-2 with TRBJ2-1, with 8 bases matching TRBD2. V was pared by 0 bases and J by 5 bases, with 9 bases of the junction left unmatched. This CDR3 is 17 amino acids long. CDR1 and CDR2 from the germline V gene are SGHAT and FQNNGV. The CDR3: CASSLEIAGFTHNEQFF. The CDR3 nucleotides are TGTGCCAGCAGCTTAGAGATAGCGGGGTTTACCCACAATGAGCAGTTCTTC.

This chain joins TRBV11-2 and TRBJ2-5; 9 bases are shared with TRBD2. Germline values: CDR1 SGHAT, CDR2 FQNNGV. With V trimmed by 3 bases and J by 6 bases, 14 bases remained unmatched. The CDR3 has 17 amino acids. The CDR3: CASSFYRRAGGGKTQYF. The CDR3 DNA follows: TGTGCCAGCAGCTTCTATCGTCGAGCGGGGGGTGGGAAGACCCAGTACTTC.

The table lists this clonotype with a few counts. The rearrangement uses TRBV7-6 and TRBJ2-7; D might be TRBD1 or TRBD2, each matching 5 bases. V was clipped by 8 bases and J by 0 bases, with 11 bases between them. The V gene's germline CDR1 is SGHVS and CDR2 FNYEAQ. This CDR3 region has 13 residues. CDR3 loop: CASSGGPSYEQYV. Here the CDR3 DNA reads TGTGCCAGCTCTGGGGGACCCTCCTACGAGCAGTACGTC.

This clonotype occurred a few times. The chain carries TRBV29-1 and TRBJ2-2; D is unclear. Trimming took off 4 bases at V and 4 bases at J, with 4 bases between the two ends. This CDR3 contains 11 residues. The germline CDR1 and CDR2 sequences are SQVTM and ANQGSEA. The CDR3 here is CSVAVTGELFF. CDR3 coding DNA: TGCAGCGTTGCAGTCACCGGGGAGCTGTTTTTT.

The chain links TRBV6-2 or TRBV6-3 to TRBJ2-3, with D perhaps matching TRBD2 (5 bases). Deletions cut 0 bases from V and 4 bases from J, with 11 bases between. CDR3 length: 15 residues. The V gene's germline CDR1 is MNHEY and CDR2 SVGEGT. CDR3 residues: CASSYSTGFPDTQYF. As DNA, the CDR3 is TGTGCCAGCAGTTACTCCACGGGGTTTCCAGATACGCAGTATTTT.

This clonotype was recorded at least ten times. The chain combines TRBV7-2 with TRBJ2-3, with D hard to call. Germline V gene data show CDR1 as SGHTA and CDR2 as FQGNSA. The CDR3 contains 15 residues. V was clipped by 1 base and J by 1 base, with 9 bases between them. The CDR3 loop reads CASSLGSLRTDTQYF. CDR3 nucleotides: TGTGCCAGCAGCTTAGGTAGCCTACGCACAGATACGCAGTATTTT.

The chain combines TRBV11-3 with TRBJ2-1, with D perhaps assigned TRBD1 or TRBD2 (5 bases each). The CDR3 is 16 amino acids. The ends were cut back, 4 bases at V and 0 bases at J, with 13 bases in the middle. The germline V gene has CDR1 SGHNT and CDR2 YENEEA. CDR3 protein: CASSSGTKSSYNEQFF. In DNA, the CDR3 is TGTGCCAGCAGCTCGGGGACCAAAAGCTCCTACAATGAGCAGTTCTTC.

The rearrangement links TRBV27 to TRBJ1-6; D remains ambiguous. V dropped 5 bases and J dropped 16 bases, with 21 bases sitting between them. Germline-derived CDR1 and CDR2 are MNHEY and SMNVEV (reference sequence). CDR3 length: 14 residues. The CDR3 DNA reads as TGTGCCAGCAGTCTTCGACAAGGCCCGAGGCTTCTCCACTTT. As protein: CASSLRQGPRLLHF.

In this sample, this clonotype turned up a few times. The chain combines TRBV28 with TRBJ1-2, with D possibly TRBD1 on 6 matching bases. Trimming took off 4 bases at V and 6 bases at J, with 21 bases between the two ends. CDR1 is MDHEN and CDR2 is SYDVKM in the germline V gene. The CDR3 totals 16 residues. CDR3 amino acids: CASSSPGVAGVHGYTF. CDR3 nucleotide sequence: TGTGCCAGCAGTTCCCCAGGGGTGGCAGGGGTTCATGGCTACACCTTC.